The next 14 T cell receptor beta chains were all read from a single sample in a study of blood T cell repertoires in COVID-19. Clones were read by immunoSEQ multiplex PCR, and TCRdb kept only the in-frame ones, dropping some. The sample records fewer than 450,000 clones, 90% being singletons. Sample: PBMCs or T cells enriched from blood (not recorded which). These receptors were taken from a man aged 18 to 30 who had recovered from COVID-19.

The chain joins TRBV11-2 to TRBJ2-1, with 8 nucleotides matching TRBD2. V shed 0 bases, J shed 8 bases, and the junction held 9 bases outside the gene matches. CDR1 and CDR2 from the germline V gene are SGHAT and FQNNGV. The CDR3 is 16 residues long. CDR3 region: CASSLDLAGMVHEQFF. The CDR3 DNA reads TGTGCCAGCAGCTTAGACCTAGCGGGTATGGTCCATGAGCAGTTCTTC.

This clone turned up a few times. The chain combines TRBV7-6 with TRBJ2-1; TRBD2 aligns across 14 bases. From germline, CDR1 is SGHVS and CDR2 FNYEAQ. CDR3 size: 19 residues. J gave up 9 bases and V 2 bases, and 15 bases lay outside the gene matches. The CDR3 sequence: CASSLRSGGLAGDGSEQFF. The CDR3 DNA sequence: TGTGCCAGCAGCTTAAGGAGTGGGGGACTAGCGGGAGATGGAAGTGAGCAGTTCTTC.

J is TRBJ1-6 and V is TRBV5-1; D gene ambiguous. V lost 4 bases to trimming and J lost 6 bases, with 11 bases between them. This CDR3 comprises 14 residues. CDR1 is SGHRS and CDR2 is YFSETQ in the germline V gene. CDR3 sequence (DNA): TGCGCCAGCAGCCTACGTGTTCCTAATTCACCCCTCCACTTT. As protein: CASSLRVPNSPLHF.

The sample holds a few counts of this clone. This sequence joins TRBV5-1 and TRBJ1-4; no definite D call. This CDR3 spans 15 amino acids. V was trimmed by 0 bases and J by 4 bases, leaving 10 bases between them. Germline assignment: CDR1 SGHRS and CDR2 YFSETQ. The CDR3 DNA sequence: TGCGCCAGCAGCTTGGGGGCCCAGAATAATGAAAAACTGTTTTTT. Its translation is CASSLGAQNNEKLFF.

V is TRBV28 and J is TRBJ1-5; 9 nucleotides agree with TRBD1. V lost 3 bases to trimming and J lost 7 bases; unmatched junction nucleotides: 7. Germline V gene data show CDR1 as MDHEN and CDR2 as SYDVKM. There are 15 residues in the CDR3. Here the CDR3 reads CASSLQGTGQQPQHF. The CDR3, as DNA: TGTGCCAGCAGTTTGCAAGGGACAGGGCAACAGCCCCAGCATTTT. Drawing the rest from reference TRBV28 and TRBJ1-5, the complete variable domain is DVKVTQSSRYLVKRTGEKVFLECVQDMDHENMFWYRQDPGLGLRLIYFSYDVKMKEKGDIPEGYSVSREKKERFSLILESASTNQTSMYLCASSLQGTGQQPQHFGDGTRLSIL.

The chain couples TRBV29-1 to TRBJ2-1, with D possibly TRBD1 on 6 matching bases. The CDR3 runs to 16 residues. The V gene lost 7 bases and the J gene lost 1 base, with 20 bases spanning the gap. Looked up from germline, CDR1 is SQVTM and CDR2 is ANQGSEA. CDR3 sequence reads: CSAVTRDKSSYNEQFF. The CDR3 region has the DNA TGCAGCGCCGTAACCCGGGACAAATCTTCCTACAATGAGCAGTTCTTC.

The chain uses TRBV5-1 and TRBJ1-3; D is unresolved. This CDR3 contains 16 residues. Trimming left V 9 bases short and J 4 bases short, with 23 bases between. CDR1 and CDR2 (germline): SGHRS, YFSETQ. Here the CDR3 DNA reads TGCGCCACCTTGGGTTCCGCGGTGAAAGCCGGAAACACCATATATTTT. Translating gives CATLGSAVKAGNTIYF.

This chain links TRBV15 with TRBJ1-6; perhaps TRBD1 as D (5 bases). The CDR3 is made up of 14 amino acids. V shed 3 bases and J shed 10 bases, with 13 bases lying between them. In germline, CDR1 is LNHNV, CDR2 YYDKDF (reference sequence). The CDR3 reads CATSSAGGGSPLHF. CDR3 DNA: TGTGCCACCAGCAGTGCCGGGGGGGGGTCACCCCTCCACTTT.

The chain's CDR3 is CASSPGTANYGYTF. The CDR3 bases are TGTGCCAGCAGCCCCGGGACTGCGAACTATGGCTACACCTTC. The rearrangement uses TRBV9 and TRBJ1-2; maybe TRBD1 (5 bases). There are 14 residues in the CDR3. Trimming took 4 bases from V and 2 from J, leaving 12 bases between them. From germline, CDR1 is SGDLS and CDR2 YYNGEE.

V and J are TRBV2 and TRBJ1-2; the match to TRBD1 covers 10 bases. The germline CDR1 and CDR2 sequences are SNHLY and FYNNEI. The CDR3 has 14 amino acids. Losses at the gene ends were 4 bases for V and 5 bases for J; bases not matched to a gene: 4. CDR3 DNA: TGTGCCAGCAGTGTCCCGGGACAGGGGTATGGCTACACCTTC. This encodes CASSVPGQGYGYTF.

The CDR3 is CASSPGGGESSYNEQFF. The CDR3 nucleotides are TGCGCCAGCAGCCCTGGCGGGGGCGAGAGCTCCTACAATGAGCAGTTCTTC. The chain combines TRBV5-1 with TRBJ2-1; a possible D gene is TRBD2 (7 bases). The CDR3 consists of 17 residues. Per the germline V gene, CDR1 is SGHRS and CDR2 is YFSETQ. V lost 4 bases and J 0 bases, leaving 17 bases between the germline ends.

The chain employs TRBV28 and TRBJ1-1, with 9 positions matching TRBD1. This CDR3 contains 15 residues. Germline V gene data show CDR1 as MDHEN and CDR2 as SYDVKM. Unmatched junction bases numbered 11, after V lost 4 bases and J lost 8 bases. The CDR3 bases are TGTGCCAGCAGTTCCACAGGACAGGGGAAGGAGGAAGCTTTCTTT. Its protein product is CASSSTGQGKEEAFF.

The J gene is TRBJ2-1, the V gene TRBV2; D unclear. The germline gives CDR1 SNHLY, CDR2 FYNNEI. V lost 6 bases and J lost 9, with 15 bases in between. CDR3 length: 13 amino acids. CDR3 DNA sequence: TGTGCCAGCAGGGCGGTCAGATGGGTTGAGCAGTTCTTC. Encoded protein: CASRAVRWVEQFF.

CDR3 loop: CATSIKGMANEKLFF. CDR3 DNA: TGTGCCACCAGCATTAAGGGGATGGCTAATGAAAAACTGTTTTTT. The V and J genes are TRBV15 and TRBJ1-4; possibly TRBD1 for D (5 bases). Germline values: CDR1 LNHNV, CDR2 YYDKDF (reference sequence). V dropped 4 bases and J dropped 3 bases, with 12 bases sitting between them. This CDR3 is 15 amino acids long.